Presented here are 8 T cell receptor beta chains from one specimen sequenced in a study of T cell repertoires in cytomegalovirus infection. Each CDR3 protein gets one entry after TCRdb re-called the reads with MiXCR. Of a few hundred thousand distinct CDR3 sequences in the sample, about 34% are singletons; the top ten hold approximately 12%. Their target antigens are unknown. This sample comprised cultured PBMCs, obtained from culture after CMV antigen stimulation. The receptor source for this set is a human donor in good health (CMV status not recorded). Some clones in this sample may be carry-over from other donors' samples.

This clonotype was seen a handful of times. The chain uses TRBV12-5 and TRBJ2-7, with D possibly being TRBD1 or TRBD2 (5 bases each). Germline lookup yields CDR1 LGHNT and CDR2 FRNRAP. Deletions cut 2 bases from V and 3 bases from J, with 17 bases between. The CDR3 sequence is 16 residues long. CDR3 sequence (DNA): TGTGCTAGTGGTTTGCCCGGGACCCCTCTAGTCTACGAGCAGTACGTC. Its protein is CASGLPGTPLVYEQYV.

The V and J genes are TRBV4-1 and TRBJ1-2, with D tentatively TRBD1 (5 bases). CDR1 is MGHRA and CDR2 is YSYEKL in the germline V gene. Trimming cost V 0 bases and J 4 bases, with 21 bases left between them. The CDR3 covers 18 residues. CDR3: CASSQDIDSEKRSYGYTF. The CDR3 nucleotides read TGCGCCAGCAGCCAAGATATAGACAGCGAAAAGCGTAGCTATGGCTACACCTTC.

This clonotype turned up a few times. This chain links TRBV18 with TRBJ2-1; D is undetermined. V was cut by 0 bases and J by 8 bases, with 8 bases left in between. CDR1 KGHSH and CDR2 LQKENI come from the germline V gene. CDR3 length: 13 amino acids. The CDR3 region has the DNA TGTGCCAGCTCACCACCATCCCGCCATGAGCAGTTCTTC. It encodes CASSPPSRHEQFF.

This chain connects TRBV12-3 or TRBV12-4 to TRBJ2-1; 14 nucleotides match TRBD2. V was clipped by 9 bases and J by 5 bases; unmatched bases: 9. The CDR3 is 16 residues long. The CDR3 protein is CASRGRLAGGDNEQFF. Written as DNA, the CDR3 is TGTGCCAGTAGGGGGAGACTAGCGGGAGGGGACAATGAGCAGTTCTTC.

This clonotype was seen only a few times. The chain joins TRBV12-3 or TRBV12-4 to TRBJ2-7, with 8 bases matching TRBD2. Trimming cost V 6 bases and J 2 bases; bases outside gene matches: 6. This CDR3 contains 14 residues. CDR3 in amino acids: CASRGAGATYEQYF. CDR3 DNA sequence: TGTGCCAGCAGGGGAGCGGGAGCAACCTACGAGCAGTACTTC.

This clonotype was counted a few times. V is TRBV7-2 and J is TRBJ2-7, with TRBD2 matching over 7 bases. Losses at the gene ends were 5 bases for V and 5 bases for J; bases not matched to a gene: 6. Germline V CDR1 and CDR2: SGHTA, FQGNSA. The CDR3 covers 13 residues. CDR3 coding DNA: TGTGCCAGCAGCCGGGGGGTCGGGGACGAGCAGTACTTC. It yields the protein CASSRGVGDEQYF.

The chain is built from TRBV6-2 or TRBV6-3 and TRBJ1-1; D is possibly TRBD1 (5 bases). CDR3 length equals 12 residues. Germline CDR1 reads MNHEY; CDR2 reads SVGEGT. V was pared by 6 bases and J by 8 bases, with 13 bases between. The CDR3 here is CASRRGADEAFF. CDR3 bases: TGTGCCAGCAGGAGAGGGGCAGACGAAGCTTTCTTT.

The V gene is TRBV20-1, the J gene TRBJ1-4; possibly TRBD1 for D (5 bases). CDR1 and CDR2 (germline): DFQATT, SNEGSKA (reference sequence). The V end was cut by 6 bases, the J end by 7 bases, with 18 bases between. CDR3 length equals 14 residues. The CDR3 coding sequence is TGCAGTGCGGCCCGGGAGGGGCGAGGTGAAAAACTGTTTTTT. This sequence encodes CSAAREGRGEKLFF.